The clone carrying this TCR beta chain was observed many times. This record comes from a study of read filtering for tumor transcriptome and immune sequencing. The wider study: Eight or nine patients were R-ISS I, 16 were R-ISS II, six or seven were R-ISS III.

From about 400 ng of RNA, a library with molecular barcoded alpha/delta and beta/gamma adaptors was made. TCRdb re-derived calls from the reads in MiXCR, one entry per CDR3 protein. The repertoire holds around 41,000 distinct CDR3 sequences, with 10% to 15% as singletons. This sequence was found in a donor over 35 with multiple myeloma. The sequenced material came from a population of CD138-negative cells sorted from bone marrow.

The CDR3 bases are TGTGCCAGCAGCCAAACACAGGGTCCGGAGACCCAGTACTTC. This sequence encodes CASSQTQGPETQYF. This chain connects TRBV9 to TRBJ2-5; weak D call: TRBD1 (6 bases). Trimming removed 4 bases from V and 5 bases from J, with 15 bases in between. Germline-derived CDR1 and CDR2 are SGDLS and YYNGEE. The CDR3 spans 14 residues.